These T cell receptor beta chains were read from a single sample in a study of shared clonotypes between healthy human individuals. This table comes from immunoSEQ multiplex PCR, and its TCRdb copy is limited to in-frame clones, with some not included. This sample has about 2 million clones, with about 95% found just once. The sequenced sample was naive CD8+ T cells sorted from blood. All receptors come from a young man in good health. Both conserved end residues are part of each CDR3. The D gene is left open where the match is weak. Only some rows state a clone size, as once, few, many or a class for expanded clones.

CDR3 length: 16; clone size: NA; V gene: TRBV5-6; J gene: TRBJ2-7; D gene: TRBD1; CDR3 DNA: TGTGCCAGCAGCCCGGACAGGGCCTATAGCTCCTACGAGCAGTACTTC; CDR3 protein: CASSPDRAYSSYEQYF
CDR3 length: 16; clone size: NA; V gene: TRBV15; J gene: TRBJ2-3; D gene: TRBD1; CDR3 DNA: TGTGCCACCAGAACCGGGACAGGGGGCCCCACAGATACGCAGTATTTT; CDR3 protein: CATRTGTGGPTDTQYF
CDR3 length: 15; clone size: NA; V gene: TRBV7-9; J gene: TRBJ2-7; D gene: TRBD1; CDR3 DNA: TGTGCCAGCAGCCTTGGACAGGGGGCATTCTACGAGCAGTACTTC; CDR3 protein: CASSLGQGAFYEQYF
CDR3 length: 13; clone size: NA; V gene: TRBV30; J gene: TRBJ2-5; D gene: NA; CDR3 DNA: TGTGCCTGGAAAGGGGACGTACAAGAGACCCAGTACTTC; CDR3 protein: CAWKGDVQETQYF
CDR3 length: 13; clone size: NA; V gene: TRBV29-1; J gene: TRBJ1-2; D gene: NA; CDR3 DNA: TGCAGCGTTGAAGGGGGCGGACCCTATGGCTACACCTTC; CDR3 protein: CSVEGGGPYGYTF
CDR3 length: 12; clone size: NA; V gene: TRBV5-4; J gene: TRBJ1-1; D gene: NA; CDR3 DNA: TGTGCCAGCAGCTTGTTGTCCATAGATGCTTTCTTT; CDR3 protein: CASSLLSIDAFF
CDR3 length: 14; clone size: NA; V gene: TRBV28; J gene: TRBJ2-5; D gene: NA; CDR3 DNA: TGTGCCAGCAGTTTCATCCCCTATGGAGAGACCCAGTACTTC; CDR3 protein: CASSFIPYGETQYF
CDR3 length: 11; clone size: NA; V gene: TRBV5-6; J gene: TRBJ2-1; D gene: TRBD2; CDR3 DNA: TGTGCCAGCAGCTCGGGACTACATCAGTTCTTC; CDR3 protein: CASSSGLHQFF
CDR3 length: 14; clone size: NA; V gene: TRBV10-3; J gene: TRBJ1-1; D gene: NA; CDR3 DNA: TGTGCCATCAGTGAGTCTGGAGAGAACACTGAAGCTTTCTTT; CDR3 protein: CAISESGENTEAFF
CDR3 length: 19; clone size: NA; V gene: TRBV27; J gene: TRBJ1-5; D gene: TRBD1; CDR3 DNA: TGTGCCAGCAGTCCCGGACAGGGGCATGAGTGGATTAGCAATCAGCCCCAGCATTTT; CDR3 protein: CASSPGQGHEWISNQPQHF
CDR3 length: 15; clone size: NA; V gene: TRBV5-1; J gene: TRBJ2-7; D gene: TRBD2; CDR3 DNA: TGCGCCAGCAGGTTGGGGACTAGCGGGTTCTACGAGCAGTACTTC; CDR3 protein: CASRLGTSGFYEQYF
CDR3 length: 16; clone size: NA; V gene: TRBV6-5; J gene: TRBJ2-3; D gene: TRBD2; CDR3 DNA: TGTGCCAGCAGCTACGGGACTAGCGGGAGCACAGATACGCAGTATTTT; CDR3 protein: CASSYGTSGSTDTQYF
CDR3 length: 13; clone size: NA; V gene: TRBV6-5; J gene: TRBJ2-1; D gene: NA; CDR3 DNA: TGTGCCAGCAGTTATAGGGAGTTCGATGAGCAGTTCTTC; CDR3 protein: CASSYREFDEQFF
CDR3 length: 14; clone size: NA; V gene: TRBV30; J gene: TRBJ2-1; D gene: TRBD1; CDR3 DNA: TGTGCCTGGAGTACCGGGACAGGTATAAATGAGCAGTTCTTC; CDR3 protein: CAWSTGTGINEQFF
CDR3 length: 11; clone size: NA; V gene: TRBV2; J gene: TRBJ2-7; D gene: NA; CDR3 DNA: TGTGCCAGCGGCCCCCCCCGGGAGCAGTACTTC; CDR3 protein: CASGPPREQYF
CDR3 length: 15; clone size: NA; V gene: TRBV7-9; J gene: TRBJ2-1; D gene: TRBD1; CDR3 DNA: TGTGCCAGCAGGGCTCTCGAGACAGGGGTGAATGAGCAGTTCTTC; CDR3 protein: CASRALETGVNEQFF
CDR3 length: 13; clone size: NA; V gene: TRBV27; J gene: TRBJ2-1; D gene: NA; CDR3 DNA: TGTGCCAGCAGTTTGACCCATCTCAATGAGCAGTTCTTC; CDR3 protein: CASSLTHLNEQFF
CDR3 length: 17; clone size: NA; V gene: TRBV28; J gene: TRBJ2-6; D gene: TRBD1; CDR3 DNA: TGTGCCAGCAGCTCCGGGACAGACATGTTAGGGGCCAACGTCCTGACTTTC; CDR3 protein: CASSSGTDMLGANVLTF
CDR3 length: 15; clone size: once; V gene: TRBV4-2; J gene: TRBJ2-5; D gene: NA; CDR3 DNA: TGTGCCAGCAGCCAAGAAGAGGCCTACCAAGAGACCCAGTACTTC; CDR3 protein: CASSQEEAYQETQYF
CDR3 length: 15; clone size: once; V gene: TRBV6-1; J gene: TRBJ2-7; D gene: NA; CDR3 DNA: TGTGCCAGCAGTGAAGGTTTAGCCCTCTCCTACGAGCAGTACTTC; CDR3 protein: CASSEGLALSYEQYF
CDR3 length: 15; clone size: NA; V gene: TRBV7-2; J gene: TRBJ2-2; D gene: NA; CDR3 DNA: TGTGCCAGCAGCTGGGAGGGGGGATACACCGGGGAGCTGTTTTTT; CDR3 protein: CASSWEGGYTGELFF
CDR3 length: 16; clone size: NA; V gene: TRBV5-1; J gene: TRBJ2-1; D gene: NA; CDR3 DNA: TGCGCCAGCAGCCCAGGGACGCCCAGCTCCTACAATGAGCAGTTCTTC; CDR3 protein: CASSPGTPSSYNEQFF
CDR3 length: 16; clone size: NA; V gene: TRBV5-4; J gene: TRBJ2-5; D gene: NA; CDR3 DNA: TGTGCCAGCAGCTGGGGAGGTTTGGGTAACGAAGAGACCCAGTACTTC; CDR3 protein: CASSWGGLGNEETQYF
CDR3 length: 14; clone size: NA; V gene: TRBV30; J gene: TRBJ1-1; D gene: NA; CDR3 DNA: TGTGCCTGGAGTGTGGTGGAAGGTGACACTGAAGCTTTCTTT; CDR3 protein: CAWSVVEGDTEAFF
CDR3 length: 12; clone size: NA; V gene: TRBV13; J gene: TRBJ2-5; D gene: NA; CDR3 DNA: TGTGCCAGCAGCCCCGAGGGACAGACCCAGTACTTC; CDR3 protein: CASSPEGQTQYF
CDR3 length: 15; clone size: NA; V gene: TRBV2; J gene: TRBJ2-7; D gene: TRBD2; CDR3 DNA: TGTGCCAGCAGTGAAGGTCTAGCGGACTCCTACGAGCAGTACTTC; CDR3 protein: CASSEGLADSYEQYF
CDR3 length: 14; clone size: NA; V gene: TRBV30; J gene: TRBJ2-3; D gene: TRBD1; CDR3 DNA: TGTGCCTGGAACACAGGGGTGAGCACAGATACGCAGTATTTT; CDR3 protein: CAWNTGVSTDTQYF
CDR3 length: 15; clone size: NA; V gene: TRBV25-1; J gene: TRBJ2-1; D gene: NA; CDR3 DNA: TGTGCCAGCTCTCGGGGGGCGAGCTCCTACAATGAGCAGTTCTTC; CDR3 protein: CASSRGASSYNEQFF
CDR3 length: 15; clone size: NA; V gene: TRBV5-6; J gene: TRBJ2-7; D gene: TRBD1; CDR3 DNA: TGTGCCAGCAGCTTCGCTGGGACAGGGGGCTACGAGCAGTACTTC; CDR3 protein: CASSFAGTGGYEQYF
CDR3 length: 16; clone size: NA; V gene: TRBV6-6; J gene: TRBJ2-3; D gene: NA; CDR3 DNA: TGTGCCAGCAGTCCCGATCAGGGACTCGACACAGATACGCAGTATTTT; CDR3 protein: CASSPDQGLDTDTQYF
CDR3 length: 14; clone size: NA; V gene: TRBV28; J gene: TRBJ1-4; D gene: NA; CDR3 DNA: TGTGCCAGCAACACCGCAGCAACTAATGAAAAACTGTTTTTT; CDR3 protein: CASNTAATNEKLFF
CDR3 length: 13; clone size: NA; V gene: TRBV6-1; J gene: TRBJ1-2; D gene: NA; CDR3 DNA: TGTGCCAGCAGTGAAGCGCGAGACTATGGCTACACCTTC; CDR3 protein: CASSEARDYGYTF